These 4 T cell receptor beta chains originate from one sample sequenced in a study of somatic mutations in cytotoxic T cells in rheumatoid arthritis. Some clones are missing from TCRdb's copy, which holds only in-frame ones; the method was immunoSEQ multiplex PCR. Of about 10,000 clones in the sample, around four fifths were seen once. The specimen was CD8+ T cells sorted from blood. The receptors stem from an adult with rheumatoid arthritis.

This sequence joins TRBV11-2 and TRBJ1-1; D gene unclear. This CDR3 is built from 14 residues. Trimming left V 5 bases short and J 6 bases short, with 16 bases between. Germline CDR1 SGHAT, CDR2 FQNNGV. The CDR3 spells CASSPGFDVAEAFF. CDR3 nucleotide sequence: TGTGCCAGCAGCCCCGGTTTTGATGTCGCTGAAGCTTTCTTT.

The chain combines TRBV7-9 with TRBJ1-2; TRBD1 might be the D (6 bases). Germline V lookup: CDR1 SEHNR, CDR2 FQNEAQ (reference sequence). The CDR3 runs 14 residues. V lost 8 bases and J lost 8, with 21 bases in between. The CDR3: CASSEYQGMEGYTF. The CDR3, as DNA: TGTGCCAGCTCTGAATATCAGGGGATGGAGGGCTACACCTTC.

The genes are TRBV7-9 and TRBJ1-1, with a weak D call TRBD1 (5 bases). Trimming took off 1 base at V and 0 bases at J, with 12 bases between the two ends. CDR1 is SEHNR and CDR2 is FQNEAQ in the germline V gene (reference sequence). The length of the CDR3 is 16 residues. The CDR3 nucleotides read TGTGCCAGCAGCTTAGGACAGCAACTTTTGAACACTGAAGCTTTCTTT. Encoded protein: CASSLGQQLLNTEAFF.

The chain has TRBV7-9 and TRBJ1-3, with D possibly matching TRBD1 (5 bases). The V end lost 2 bases, the J end lost 1 base, and 15 bases lay between the germline ends. The CDR3 sequence is 17 residues long. CDR1 is SEHNR and CDR2 is FQNEAQ in the germline V gene (reference sequence). Here the CDR3 reads CASSLLDEGKSGNTIYF. The CDR3 DNA reads as TGTGCCAGCAGCTTACTCGACGAGGGGAAATCTGGAAACACCATATATTTT.